These 27 T cell receptor beta chains share one sample of origin, sequenced in a study of T-cell reconstitution after alpha-beta-depleted transplantation in children. Preparation of the TCRbeta library used unique molecular identifiers. In TCRdb, the PCR reads were re-called with MiXCR into one record per CDR3 protein. This sample has about 360,000 distinct CDR3 sequences; 10% to 15% occur once, and the top ten carry around 4%. This sample comprised PBMCs, obtained from the stem cell graft. The source is a human donor who donated a stem cell graft to a child with Fanconi anemia.

This clonotype has ten or more counts. The V call is TRBV3-1, the J call TRBJ2-1; weak D call: TRBD2 (7 bases). Between the trimmed V and J ends, which lost 1 base and 6 bases, there was a span of 19 bases. This CDR3 spans 17 amino acids. Germline V gene data show CDR1 as LGHDT and CDR2 as YNNKEL (reference sequence). CDR3 sequence: CASSQGPLGGGFNEQFF. The CDR3 DNA reads as TGTGCCAGCAGCCAAGGTCCCCTGGGGGGGGGCTTCAATGAGCAGTTCTTC.

J is TRBJ1-1 and V is TRBV27, with a tentative D call TRBD1 (5 bases). The germline CDR1 and CDR2 sequences are MNHEY and SMNVEV (reference sequence). V lost 5 bases, J lost 7 bases, and 11 bases lay in between. This CDR3 contains 12 residues. Here the CDR3 reads CASSVPGNEAFF. CDR3 nucleotide sequence: TGTGCCAGCAGTGTTCCAGGGAATGAAGCTTTCTTT.

The chain is built from TRBV5-5 and TRBJ2-7; D is uncertain. This CDR3 region has 16 residues. Deletions cut 0 bases from V and 3 bases from J, with 16 bases between. Germline V gives CDR1 SGHKS, CDR2 YYEKEE (reference sequence). The CDR3 DNA reads as TGTGCCAGCAGCTTGGTGGCCGCGGCAGGAAACTACGAGCAGTACTTC. Protein product: CASSLVAAAGNYEQYF.

A few counts support this clonotype. J is TRBJ2-7 and V is TRBV6-6; D is perhaps TRBD1 (6 bases). The germline gives CDR1 MNHNY, CDR2 SVGAGI (reference sequence). V was trimmed by 5 bases and J by 6 bases, leaving 11 bases between them. There are 12 residues in the CDR3. The CDR3, as DNA: TGTGCCAGCAGTCCACAGGGAAGCGAGCAGTACGTC. Its protein is CASSPQGSEQYV.

The chain recombines TRBV6-2 or TRBV6-3 with TRBJ2-6; no reliable D call. V lost 10 bases to trimming and J lost 1 base, with 8 bases between them. The CDR3 spans 13 residues. CDR1 is MNHEY and CDR2 is SVGEGT in the germline V gene. The CDR3 loop is CAIRGSGANVLTF. CDR3 coding DNA: TGTGCCATACGAGGATCTGGGGCCAACGTCCTGACTTTC.

This clonotype was recorded a few times. V gene TRBV4-3 combines with J gene TRBJ1-2; 8 positions agree with TRBD1. Unmatched junction bases numbered 11, after V lost 1 base and J lost 13 bases. The CDR3 spans 14 residues. Per the germline V gene, CDR1 is LGHNA and CDR2 is YSLEER. The CDR3 here is CASSQVGQATPSTF. In DNA, the CDR3 is TGCGCCAGCAGCCAAGTGGGACAGGCTACTCCTTCCACCTTC.

This clonotype has a handful of counts. The V and J genes are TRBV7-8 and TRBJ1-1; D perhaps matches TRBD1 (5 bases). The ends were cut back, 5 bases at V and 6 bases at J, with 13 bases in the middle. Germline CDR1 SGHVS, CDR2 FQNEAQ. This CDR3 is 13 amino acids long. CDR3 sequence reads: CASSPSQGAEAFF. CDR3 nucleotides: TGTGCCAGCAGCCCCTCGCAGGGTGCTGAAGCTTTCTTT.

This clonotype was seen at least ten times. V and J are TRBV20-1 and TRBJ2-1; 9 positions agree with TRBD2. With 0 bases clipped from V and 6 bases from J, the junction kept 6 bases outside the gene matches. The germline V gene has CDR1 DFQATT and CDR2 SNEGSKA (reference sequence). The CDR3 is made up of 15 amino acids. This CDR3 is CSARDPKTSGNEQFF. For the CDR3, the DNA is TGCAGTGCTAGAGATCCGAAGACTAGCGGCAATGAGCAGTTCTTC.

This clonotype was seen only a few times. This chain links TRBV4-3 with TRBJ2-3, with TRBD2 identical over 10 bases. The J segment lost 2 bases and the V segment lost 0 bases, leaving 5 bases of the junction unmatched. The CDR3 is made up of 17 amino acids. In germline, CDR1 is LGHNA, CDR2 YSLEER. The CDR3 protein is CASSQDGLAVYTDTQYF. Written as DNA, the CDR3 is TGCGCCAGCAGCCAAGACGGACTAGCGGTATACACAGATACGCAGTATTTT.

This clonotype was counted between two and nine times. This chain connects TRBV11-2 to TRBJ1-5, with 10 positions matching TRBD1. Per the germline V gene, CDR1 is SGHAT and CDR2 is FQNNGV. With 5 bases clipped from V and 3 bases from J, the junction kept 4 bases outside the gene matches. The CDR3 covers 15 residues. As DNA, the CDR3 is TGTGCCAGCAGCGTGACAGGGGGCTACAATCAGCCCCAGCATTTT. Translated: CASSVTGGYNQPQHF.

This chain joins TRBV4-3 and TRBJ2-1, with D perhaps assigned TRBD1 or TRBD2 (6 bases each). Trimming left V 3 bases short and J 0 bases short, with 18 bases between. The CDR3 sequence is 18 residues long. Germline V CDR1 and CDR2: LGHNA, YSLEER. The CDR3 DNA sequence: TGCGCCAGCAGCCATTACTCTAGAGGGGGGACCTCCTACAATGAGCAGTTCTTC. Translation: CASSHYSRGGTSYNEQFF.

This clonotype was recorded many times. The V call is TRBV28, the J call TRBJ1-5, with unresolved D. This CDR3 region has 15 residues. Germline lookup yields CDR1 MDHEN and CDR2 SYDVKM. Between the trimmed V and J ends, which lost 3 bases and 2 bases, there was a span of 11 bases. DNA for the CDR3: TGTGCCAGCAGTTTCATTCGGATTGGCAATCAGCCCCAGCATTTT. Its translation is CASSFIRIGNQPQHF.

Many counts were recorded for this clonotype. The V and J genes are TRBV7-8 and TRBJ2-3; D is unclear. This CDR3 is 17 amino acids long. V was clipped by 6 bases and J by 0 bases, with 19 bases between them. Germline CDR1 SGHVS, CDR2 FQNEAQ. CDR3 loop: CASRPRSGGPSTDTQYF. Written as DNA, the CDR3 is TGTGCCAGCAGACCACGGTCTGGCGGACCTAGCACAGATACGCAGTATTTT.

This clonotype has a handful of counts. At one boundary the junction diverges from the germline segment, which might be a read error. The genes are TRBV3-1 and TRBJ2-2; 9 bases are a match to TRBD2. The CDR3 is 17 residues long. CDR1 is LGHDT and CDR2 is YNNKEL in the germline V gene (reference sequence). CDR3 sequence: CATSLALGTSMTGELFF. The CDR3 DNA sequence: TGTGCCACCAGCCTAGCTCTGGGGACTAGCATGACCGGGGAGCTGTTTTTT.

The V gene is TRBV7-9, the J gene TRBJ2-1; D might be TRBD1 (6 bases). The CDR3 is 17 residues long. Germline CDR1 reads SEHNR; CDR2 reads FQNEAQ (reference sequence). The ends were cut back, 5 bases at V and 3 bases at J, with 20 bases in the middle. CDR3 bases: TGTGCCAGCAGCCCCCGCACAGGGCAGGTACGCTACAATGAGCAGTTCTTC. Residues: CASSPRTGQVRYNEQFF. Full variable domain (outside the CDR3, taken from reference TRBV7-9 and TRBJ2-1): DTGVSQNPRHKITKRGQNVTFRCDPISEHNRLYWYRQTLGQGPEFLTYFQNEAQLEKSRLLSDRFSAERPKGSFSTLEIQRTEQGDSAMYLCASSPRTGQVRYNEQFFGPGTRLTVL.

This clonotype was seen many times. As DNA, the CDR3 is TGCGCCAGCAGCTTGGCAGATACCGGGGAGCTGTTTTTT. It encodes CASSLADTGELFF. The genes are TRBV5-1 and TRBJ2-2; no definite D call. The CDR3 totals 13 residues. V shed 0 bases and J shed 5 bases, with 5 bases lying between them. Germline V gene lookup returns CDR1 SGHRS and CDR2 YFSETQ.

This clonotype came up a few times. The chain recombines TRBV4-3 with TRBJ1-4; no clear D. The CDR3 has 17 residues. Trimming shortened V by 0 bases and J by 0 bases, and 11 bases separated the two germline ends. Germline CDR1 and CDR2: LGHNA and YSLEER. The CDR3 region has the DNA TGCGCCAGCAGCCAAGATTTAAAGGGCGCAACTAATGAAAAACTGTTTTTT. Its protein product is CASSQDLKGATNEKLFF.

This chain links TRBV11-2 with TRBJ1-4; D gene ambiguous. Between the trimmed V and J ends, which lost 1 base and 14 bases, there was a span of 17 bases. Germline V lookup: CDR1 SGHAT, CDR2 FQNNGV. This CDR3 is 14 amino acids long. CDR3 protein: CASSLGRPDDGLFF. The CDR3 bases are TGTGCCAGCAGCTTAGGTCGGCCTGATGATGGTCTGTTTTTT.

This clonotype has more than one count but fewer than ten. This rearrangement joins TRBV12-3 or TRBV12-4 to TRBJ1-5; maybe TRBD1 (5 bases). The CDR3 is 13 amino acids. The V end lost 6 bases, the J end lost 5 bases, and 11 bases lay between the germline ends. The CDR3 loop is CASRSDRYQPQHF. The DNA of the CDR3 is TGTGCCAGCAGATCTGACAGATATCAGCCCCAGCATTTT.

This clonotype showed up just a few times. This chain joins TRBV29-1 and TRBJ2-1; 9 bases line up with TRBD1. CDR3 size: 14 residues. V was clipped by 4 bases and J by 7 bases; unmatched bases: 8. CDR1 and CDR2 from the germline V gene are SQVTM and ANQGSEA. Written as DNA, the CDR3 is TGCAGCGTTGCACAGGGGGCGGACCCGAATGAGCAGTTCTTC. This codes for CSVAQGADPNEQFF.

This clonotype was found many times. The J gene is TRBJ2-5, the V gene TRBV24-1, with TRBD1 matching 7 bases. This CDR3 spans 15 amino acids. Germline CDR1 and CDR2: KGHDR and SFDVKD. With V trimmed by 3 bases and J by 0 bases, 3 bases remained unmatched. This CDR3 is CATSDPDRYQETQYF. The CDR3 DNA sequence: TGTGCCACCAGTGATCCGGACAGGTACCAAGAGACCCAGTACTTC.

CDR3 protein: CASSSGQGRAQETQYF. As DNA, the CDR3 is TGTGCCAGCAGCTCGGGACAGGGGAGGGCCCAAGAGACCCAGTACTTC. V gene TRBV4-2 combines with J gene TRBJ2-5; TRBD1 matches 10 bases. The V gene end was trimmed by 5 bases and the J gene end by 1 base; junction bases not matched to a gene: 7. This CDR3 is built from 16 residues. Germline CDR1 is LGHNA and CDR2 is YNFKEQ.

This clonotype has just a few counts. The chain couples TRBV10-3 to TRBJ1-4, with a possible D match to TRBD1 (5 bases). Germline assignment: CDR1 ENHRY and CDR2 SYGVKD. V lost 0 bases and J 5 bases, leaving 10 bases between the germline ends. The CDR3 covers 15 residues. The CDR3 region is CAISESGQQNEKLFF. CDR3 sequence (DNA): TGTGCCATCAGTGAGTCGGGGCAGCAGAATGAAAAACTGTTTTTT.

This clonotype was observed a handful of times. This chain connects TRBV7-2 to TRBJ2-1; D tentatively reads TRBD1 or TRBD2 (5 bases each). The germline gives CDR1 SGHTA, CDR2 FQGNSA. The CDR3 length is 16 residues. The ends were cut back, 2 bases at V and 6 bases at J, with 17 bases in the middle. The CDR3 DNA follows: TGTGCCAGCAGCTTAAGGGGTGGGGGTGGGATCAATGAGCAGTTCTTC. It codes for CASSLRGGGGINEQFF.

The J gene is TRBJ1-3, the V gene TRBV7-9, with D hard to call. V lost 1 base and J lost 3, with 4 bases in between. Germline V gene data show CDR1 as SEHNR and CDR2 as FQNEAQ (reference sequence). This CDR3 is built from 13 residues. The CDR3 DNA follows: TGTGCCAGCAGCTTAGAGGTTGGAAACACCATATATTTT. This translates into CASSLEVGNTIYF.

The chain links TRBV4-3 to TRBJ2-3; 8 bases line up with TRBD2. With V trimmed by 4 bases and J by 2 bases, 8 bases remained unmatched. Germline CDR1 LGHNA, CDR2 YSLEER. The CDR3 consists of 16 residues. Here the CDR3 reads CASSRLTSVNTDTQYF. Written as DNA, the CDR3 is TGCGCCAGCAGCCGACTGACTAGCGTGAACACAGATACGCAGTATTTT.

This rearrangement joins TRBV5-1 to TRBJ2-3; D ambiguous. This CDR3 has 15 residues. Germline V gives CDR1 SGHRS, CDR2 YFSETQ. V was shortened by 1 base and J by 1 base, with 10 bases between the two germline ends. CDR3 loop: CASSLLADRTDTQYF. The DNA for the CDR3 is TGCGCCAGCAGCTTGTTGGCAGACCGCACAGATACGCAGTATTTT.